This T cell receptor (beta chain) is from a study of shared clonotypes between healthy human individuals. Assay: immunoSEQ multiplex PCR; the TCRdb copy retains only in-frame clones and omits some. This sample has roughly 2,000,000 clones, with over 85% found just once. CDR3 size: 14 residues. Trimming took off 5 bases at V and 0 bases at J, with 8 bases between the two ends. CDR1 and CDR2 from the germline V gene are MNHEY and SMNVEV (reference sequence). Positively selected for CCR7, the CD45RO-negative cells used as naive CD8 cells excluded terminally differentiated effector memory CD45RA+ cells. The chain recombines TRBV27 with TRBJ2-4, with D unclear. Source material: naive CD8+ T cells sorted from blood. This clonotype was sampled from a young man in good health. CDR3 sequence reads: CASSAQLAKNIQYF. The CDR3 region has the DNA TGTGCCAGCAGTGCTCAACTAGCCAAAAACATTCAGTACTTC.